A selection of T cell receptor beta chains follows, all from one sample in a study of T cell changes during pregnancy in multiple sclerosis. TCRdb's copy holds only in-frame clones and misses some; the assay was immunoSEQ multiplex PCR. The sample contains around 56,000 clones, 91% of which appear only once. Sequencing was performed on CD4+ T cells from peripheral blood mononuclear cells, taken in the first trimester of pregnancy. Source of these receptors: a female donor with multiple sclerosis, enrolled in a pregnancy study. CDR3s include the opening cysteine and the closing phenylalanine or tryptophan. Fields, in order: J gene, V gene, CDR3 protein.

J gene: TRBJ2-3; V gene: TRBV7-2; CDR3 protein: CASSLVGLAGGGLTDTQYF
J gene: TRBJ2-1; V gene: TRBV7-8; CDR3 protein: CASSLQGKGHNEQFF
J gene: TRBJ1-1; V gene: TRBV2; CDR3 protein: CATSRGRSMNTEAFF
J gene: TRBJ1-1; V gene: TRBV6-1; CDR3 protein: CASTHRGPNTEAFF
J gene: TRBJ2-1; V gene: TRBV11-2; CDR3 protein: CASSVGQGLYNEQFF
J gene: TRBJ2-1; V gene: TRBV9; CDR3 protein: CASSVRVAGYNEQFF
J gene: TRBJ2-1; V gene: TRBV4-1; CDR3 protein: CASSPTDRVENEQFF
J gene: TRBJ1-5; V gene: TRBV6-5; CDR3 protein: CASSLRTGANQPQHF
J gene: TRBJ1-1; V gene: TRBV7-9; CDR3 protein: CASSLRGQGRNTEAFF
J gene: TRBJ2-7; V gene: TRBV27; CDR3 protein: CASSTSAYEQYF
J gene: TRBJ2-3; V gene: TRBV7-2; CDR3 protein: CASSSGQLSQYF
J gene: TRBJ2-7; V gene: TRBV2; CDR3 protein: CASSSASGGLYEQYF
J gene: TRBJ2-7; V gene: TRBV11-2; CDR3 protein: CASSPRDRGLRQYF
J gene: TRBJ2-7; V gene: TRBV9; CDR3 protein: CASSLGTGGAYEQYF
J gene: TRBJ1-2; V gene: TRBV6-5; CDR3 protein: CASSIGQGNYGYTF
J gene: TRBJ1-5; V gene: TRBV7-2; CDR3 protein: CASSIKTGQGPQHF
J gene: TRBJ2-3; V gene: TRBV18; CDR3 protein: CASSPGQSGDTQYF
J gene: TRBJ1-6; V gene: TRBV7-9; CDR3 protein: CASRRTDNSPLHF
J gene: TRBJ1-1; V gene: TRBV7-2; CDR3 protein: CASSLGAGVTEAFF
J gene: TRBJ2-2; V gene: TRBV28; CDR3 protein: CASSSTSPGTGELFF
J gene: TRBJ1-5; V gene: TRBV7-7; CDR3 protein: CASSFGTGEDQPQHF
J gene: TRBJ1-2; V gene: TRBV4-3; CDR3 protein: CASSRDSYLYGYTF
J gene: TRBJ1-1; V gene: TRBV18; CDR3 protein: CASSPRGGEGTEAFF
J gene: TRBJ2-5; V gene: TRBV2; CDR3 protein: CASSDGGGRETQYF
J gene: TRBJ1-2; V gene: TRBV4-1; CDR3 protein: CASSQEPGRNYGYTF
J gene: TRBJ1-2; V gene: TRBV5-4; CDR3 protein: CASRSGRHDGYTF
J gene: TRBJ2-3; V gene: TRBV7-6; CDR3 protein: CASSLAQSTGRADTQYF
J gene: TRBJ2-2; V gene: TRBV5-1; CDR3 protein: CASSPLGGANTGELFF
J gene: TRBJ1-4; V gene: TRBV29-1; CDR3 protein: CSVERGGEKLFF
J gene: TRBJ2-4; V gene: TRBV15; CDR3 protein: CATSRDQRGVAKNIQYF
J gene: TRBJ1-2; V gene: TRBV2; CDR3 protein: CASSSPGQGHYGYTF
J gene: TRBJ2-7; V gene: TRBV6-1; CDR3 protein: CASSFLTSTYEQYF
J gene: TRBJ2-1; V gene: TRBV30; CDR3 protein: CAWSNMAEQFF
J gene: TRBJ1-1; V gene: TRBV5-4; CDR3 protein: CASSLYLTNTEAFF
J gene: TRBJ1-2; V gene: TRBV7-3; CDR3 protein: CASSSGQDYGYTF
J gene: TRBJ1-2; V gene: TRBV6-5; CDR3 protein: CASSYSSSYGYTF
J gene: TRBJ1-1; V gene: TRBV19; CDR3 protein: CASSMAGARMNTEAFF
J gene: TRBJ1-4; V gene: TRBV27; CDR3 protein: CASSAAGRNEKLFF
J gene: TRBJ2-5; V gene: TRBV7-3; CDR3 protein: CASSLGLAGGLRETQYF
J gene: TRBJ2-3; V gene: TRBV6-1; CDR3 protein: CASKIGSSTDTQYF
J gene: TRBJ1-2; V gene: TRBV6-6; CDR3 protein: CASSRTGGGGYGYTF
J gene: TRBJ1-1; V gene: TRBV11-2; CDR3 protein: CASIPGRTWGTEAFF
J gene: TRBJ1-1; V gene: TRBV11-3; CDR3 protein: CASSSGGQGGTEAFF
J gene: TRBJ1-3; V gene: TRBV28; CDR3 protein: CASTYAGTGNTIYF
J gene: TRBJ2-3; V gene: TRBV10-3; CDR3 protein: CAISAGVLTDTQYF
J gene: TRBJ1-2; V gene: TRBV5-4; CDR3 protein: CASSSRGRANAVSYGYTF
J gene: TRBJ2-3; V gene: TRBV4-2; CDR3 protein: CASSQDSDLAGASSTDTQYF
J gene: TRBJ2-1; V gene: TRBV5-5; CDR3 protein: CASSTGQGNEQFF
J gene: TRBJ1-3; V gene: TRBV28; CDR3 protein: CASGAHPGNTIYF
J gene: TRBJ2-7; V gene: TRBV5-6; CDR3 protein: CASSGRVSYEQYF
J gene: TRBJ1-2; V gene: TRBV7-2; CDR3 protein: CASSLRFGTGTF
J gene: TRBJ1-2; V gene: TRBV7-9; CDR3 protein: CASSLVGSGGYTF
J gene: TRBJ1-4; V gene: TRBV5-4; CDR3 protein: CASSLSFSNEKLFF